These T cell receptor beta chains were read from a single sample in a study of Ad26.COV2.S vaccination and SARS-CoV-2 variants. Libraries were prepared by immunoSEQ multiplex PCR; TCRdb keeps only in-frame clonotypes and omits some of them. The sample shows under 600,000 clones, 89% of them seen only once. The sample here was peripheral blood, taken in a trial of Ad26.COV2.S vaccine versus placebo. These receptors were taken from a person aged 18-65 years who received the Ad26.COV2.S COVID-19 vaccine or a placebo. The CDR3 runs from the conserved cysteine through the conserved F or W. The order of the fields is clone size, V gene, J gene, D gene, CDR3 protein, CDR3 DNA. The D gene is left open where the match is weak. The size of a clone is reported for some rows only, either as once, few or many, or as a class for expanded clones.

>-|TRBV4-3|TRBJ2-3|TRBD2
CASSQDFSRGGFDTQYF
TGCGCCAGCAGCCAAGATTTTTCGCGGGGGGGCTTCGATACGCAGTATTTT
>-|TRBV7-9|TRBJ2-3|-
CASSPSGQHHRF
TGTGCCAGCAGCCCGAGTGGACAGCACCACCGCTTC
>few|TRBV7-3|TRBJ2-3|TRBD2
CASSVTGGTSTDTQYF
TGTGCCAGCAGCGTCACGGGGGGGACTAGCACAGATACGCAGTATTTT
>-|TRBV3-1/TRBV3-2|TRBJ1-1|-
CASSQSGQGNTEAFF
TGTGCCAGCAGCCAGTCGGGACAAGGGAACACTGAAGCTTTCTTT
>-|TRBV4-1|TRBJ1-5|-
CASSQARHSNQPQHF
TGCGCCAGCAGCCAAGCTAGACATAGCAATCAGCCCCAGCATTTT
>-|TRBV4-1|TRBJ1-1|-
CASSPGRGTEAFF
TGCGCCAGCAGCCCAGGGAGGGGGACTGAAGCTTTCTTT
>once|TRBV10-3|TRBJ1-1|-
CAISDGSSEAFF
TGTGCCATCAGTGATGGGAGCTCTGAAGCTTTCTTT
>-|TRBV15|TRBJ2-2|-
CATSRVGSYTGELFF
TGTGCCACCAGCAGAGTAGGCAGCTACACCGGGGAGCTGTTTTTT
>once|TRBV27|TRBJ2-4|-
CASSLLPQSPIQYF
TGTGCCAGCAGTTTACTGCCACAGAGTCCCATTCAGTACTTC
>-|TRBV27|TRBJ1-1|-
CASSFQSGNTEAFF
TGTGCCAGCAGTTTCCAGTCCGGGAACACTGAAGCTTTCTTT
>-|TRBV29-1|TRBJ1-1|TRBD1
CSVYRGTNTEAFF
TGCAGCGTGTACAGGGGGACGAACACTGAAGCTTTCTTT
>-|TRBV30|TRBJ2-7|TRBD1
CAWSSFRQGANEQYF
TGTGCCTGGAGCTCCTTTCGGCAGGGGGCCAACGAGCAGTACTTC
>-|TRBV4-3|TRBJ2-1|TRBD2
CASSPTWTSGGAYEQFF
TGCGCCAGCAGCCCAACATGGACTAGCGGGGGGGCCTATGAGCAGTTCTTC
>-|TRBV27|TRBJ2-1|-
CASSTGGNSYNEQFF
TGTGCCAGCAGTACCGGAGGCAACTCCTACAATGAGCAGTTCTTC
>-|TRBV18|TRBJ1-1|TRBD1
CASSPWDSMNTEAFF
TGTGCCAGCTCACCCTGGGACAGTATGAACACTGAAGCTTTCTTT
>-|TRBV5-4|TRBJ2-2|-
CASSLGRMNTGELFF
TGTGCCAGCAGCTTGGGACGGATGAACACCGGGGAGCTGTTTTTT
>-|TRBV5-1|TRBJ2-4|-
CASTSGTGERIQYF
TGCGCCAGCACGTCGGGAACTGGGGAACGGATTCAGTACTTC
>-|TRBV19|TRBJ2-1|TRBD2
CASSYLGLAGGSSYNEQFF
TGTGCCAGTAGTTATTTGGGACTAGCGGGGGGTTCCTCCTACAATGAGCAGTTCTTC
>few|TRBV9|TRBJ2-2|-
CASSVDPGAGELFF
TGTGCCAGCAGCGTAGACCCGGGCGCCGGGGAGCTGTTTTTT
>few|TRBV12-2|TRBJ2-7|-
CASRPPGQGDEQYF
TGTGCAAGTCGCCCACCGGGACAGGGTGACGAGCAGTACTTC
>-|TRBV6-5|TRBJ1-4|-
CASRSGGTNEKLFF
TGTGCCAGCAGATCCGGGGGGACTAATGAAAAACTGTTTTTT
>-|TRBV2|TRBJ1-4|-
CASRVGMTSEKLFF
TGTGCCAGCAGGGTAGGAATGACGAGTGAAAAACTGTTTTTT
>-|TRBV3-1/TRBV3-2|TRBJ1-5|TRBD1
CASSQGGTGDQPQHF
TGTGCCAGCAGCCAAGGTGGGACAGGGGATCAGCCCCAGCATTTT
>-|TRBV24-1|TRBJ1-5|-
CATSGEDSNQPQHF
TGTGCCACCAGTGGGGAGGACAGCAATCAGCCCCAGCATTTT
>-|TRBV4-1|TRBJ2-1|-
CASSQVGRKPYNEQFF
TGCGCCAGCAGCCAAGTGGGCAGGAAACCCTACAATGAGCAGTTCTTC
>-|TRBV2|TRBJ1-1|-
CASSEANGVEAFF
TGTGCCAGCAGTGAAGCTAACGGGGTTGAAGCTTTCTTT
>-|TRBV5-8|TRBJ1-6|-
CASRRWTADPRYSPLHF
TGTGCCAGCAGGAGATGGACAGCGGATCCACGATATTCACCCCTCCACTTT
>-|TRBV19|TRBJ2-1|-
CASSIGRYNEQFF
TGTGCCAGTAGTATAGGGCGGTACAATGAGCAGTTCTTC
>once|TRBV9|TRBJ2-7|TRBD1
CASSVGDRGLHEQYF
TGTGCCAGCAGCGTAGGGGACAGGGGGCTCCACGAGCAGTACTTC
>few|TRBV7-8|TRBJ1-5|-
CASSLQGKHSNQPQHF
TGTGCCAGCAGCCTTCAGGGCAAGCATAGCAATCAGCCCCAGCATTTT
>-|TRBV10-3|TRBJ1-5|TRBD1
CAISRQGSNQPQHF
TGTGCCATCAGCAGACAGGGAAGCAATCAGCCCCAGCATTTT
>once|TRBV3-1/TRBV3-2|TRBJ1-1|-
CASSLMNTEAFF
TGTGCCAGCAGCCTGATGAACACTGAAGCTTTCTTT
>-|TRBV7-2|TRBJ1-5|TRBD1
CASSFGGGGNQPQHF
TGTGCCAGCAGCTTTGGAGGGGGCGGCAATCAGCCCCAGCATTTT
>once|TRBV18|TRBJ2-7|-
CASSPQRDEQYF
TGTGCCAGCTCACCACAGAGGGACGAGCAGTACTTC
>-|TRBV20-1|TRBJ1-2|-
CSAWTDYGYTF
TGCAGTGCTTGGACAGACTATGGCTACACCTTC
>once|TRBV6-6|TRBJ1-1|-
CASRLTANTEAFF
TGTGCCAGCAGATTAACAGCGAACACTGAAGCTTTCTTT
>-|TRBV18|TRBJ1-4|-
CASSPRGRDEKLFF
TGTGCCAGCTCACCACGGGGACGAGATGAAAAACTGTTTTTT
>-|TRBV25-1|TRBJ2-1|-
CASSESARIGHEQFF
TGTGCCAGCAGTGAATCTGCACGGATTGGCCATGAGCAGTTCTTC
>-|TRBV27|TRBJ2-1|-
CASSPPDYSNEQFF
TGTGCCAGCAGTCCTCCCGACTATTCCAATGAGCAGTTCTTC
>once|TRBV10-2|TRBJ2-7|TRBD1
CASSEWTGVQYEQYF
TGCGCCAGCAGTGAATGGACAGGGGTACAGTACGAGCAGTACTTC
>-|TRBV4-2|TRBJ2-7|-
CASSPTKTYEQYF
TGTGCCAGCAGTCCGACCAAAACCTACGAGCAGTACTTC